This section outlines one TCR beta chain sequence together with its context. This record comes from a study of neoadjuvant anti-PD-1 for oral cavity cancer. Six replicates per PBMC sample, mostly from around 500 ng of genomic DNA. TCRdb's copy holds only in-frame clones and misses some; the assay was immunoSEQ multiplex PCR. The sample consists of 65,000 to 95,000 clones, about four fifths of them appearing once. Stage II-IVA oral cavity squamous cell carcinoma was new and untreated by systemic or radiation therapy. The starting material was PBMCs, obtained before nivolumab (anti-PD-1) treatment. The TCR originated in a person aged 40 to 85 with oral cavity squamous cell carcinoma.

The CDR3 region has the DNA TGTGCCATCAGTCTCGACAGGGGGTTGGCCACTGAAGCTTTCTTT. Translation: CAISLDRGLATEAFF. The J gene is TRBJ1-1, the V gene TRBV10-3; 9 bases align to TRBD1. The V gene end was trimmed by 5 bases and the J gene end by 4 bases; junction bases not matched to a gene: 8. The CDR3 consists of 15 residues. Germline V gene lookup returns CDR1 ENHRY and CDR2 SYGVKD.